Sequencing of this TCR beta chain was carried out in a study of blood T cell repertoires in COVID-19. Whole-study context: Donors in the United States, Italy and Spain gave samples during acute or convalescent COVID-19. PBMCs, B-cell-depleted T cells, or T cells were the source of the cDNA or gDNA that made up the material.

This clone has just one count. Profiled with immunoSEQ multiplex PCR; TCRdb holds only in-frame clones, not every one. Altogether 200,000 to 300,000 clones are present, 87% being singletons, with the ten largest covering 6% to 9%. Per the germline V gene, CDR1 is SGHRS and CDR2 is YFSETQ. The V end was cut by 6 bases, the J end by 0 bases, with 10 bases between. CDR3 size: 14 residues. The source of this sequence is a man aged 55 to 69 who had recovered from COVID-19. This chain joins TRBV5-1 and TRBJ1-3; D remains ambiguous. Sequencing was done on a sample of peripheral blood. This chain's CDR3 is CASNAGSSGNTIYF. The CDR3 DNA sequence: TGCGCCAGCAACGCGGGAAGCTCTGGAAACACCATATATTTT.